These 3 T cell receptor beta chains share one sample of origin, sequenced in a study of blood T cell repertoires in COVID-19. Profiling relied on immunoSEQ multiplex PCR, and the TCRdb table lists in-frame clones only, not all of them. The sample contains tens of thousands of clones, 80% to 95% of which appear only once. The material sequenced was peripheral blood. These receptors were obtained from a man aged 70-80 years with acute or convalescent COVID-19.

This rearrangement joins TRBV30 to TRBJ2-7, with no clear D. This CDR3 is built from 12 residues. Per germline, CDR1 GTSNPN and CDR2 SVGIG (reference sequence). The germline V and J ends were trimmed by 2 bases and 3 bases, with 8 bases remaining between them. The CDR3 is CAWSMSFYEQYF. Here the CDR3 DNA reads TGTGCCTGGAGTATGAGTTTCTACGAGCAGTACTTC.

The chain employs TRBV28 and TRBJ2-7; weak D call: TRBD2 (6 bases). V lost 6 bases, J lost 4 bases, and 19 bases lay in between. The germline gives CDR1 MDHEN, CDR2 SYDVKM. CDR3 size: 15 residues. CDR3 bases: TGTGCCAGCAGATCAGGAGGGACTCTACGGTACGAGCAGTACTTC. Its protein is CASRSGGTLRYEQYF. The entire variable domain, with the rest obtained from reference TRBV28 and TRBJ2-7, is as follows: DVKVTQSSRYLVKRTGEKVFLECVQDMDHENMFWYRQDPGLGLRLIYFSYDVKMKEKGDIPEGYSVSREKKERFSLILESASTNQTSMYLCASRSGGTLRYEQYFGPGTRLTVT.

The chain links TRBV10-3 to TRBJ2-3; 11 bases line up with TRBD2. Germline V gives CDR1 ENHRY, CDR2 SYGVKD. The CDR3 runs to 17 residues. Trimming took 10 bases from V and 0 from J; bases not matched to a gene: 12. CDR3 DNA: TGTGCCACCCGCCAGACTAGCGGGACCTTAAGCACAGATACGCAGTATTTT. As protein: CATRQTSGTLSTDTQYF.